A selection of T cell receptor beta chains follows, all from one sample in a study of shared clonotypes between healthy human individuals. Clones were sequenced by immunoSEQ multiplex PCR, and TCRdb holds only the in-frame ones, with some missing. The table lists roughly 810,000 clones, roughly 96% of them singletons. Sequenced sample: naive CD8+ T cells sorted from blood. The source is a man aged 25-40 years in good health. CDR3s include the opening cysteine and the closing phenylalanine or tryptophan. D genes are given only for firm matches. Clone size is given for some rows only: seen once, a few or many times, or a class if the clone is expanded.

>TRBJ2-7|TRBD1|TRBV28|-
TGTGCCAGCAGCCCAACAGGGGGTTGGTCCTACGAGCAGTACTTC
CASSPTGGWSYEQYF
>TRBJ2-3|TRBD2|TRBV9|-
TGTGCCAGCAGCGTATCGTCTGGGGAGGGCCTTACGCAGTATTTT
CASSVSSGEGLTQYF
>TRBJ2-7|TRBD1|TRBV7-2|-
TGTGCCAGCAGCTCCACAGGGGTAGGGGGCGAGCAGTACTTC
CASSSTGVGGEQYF
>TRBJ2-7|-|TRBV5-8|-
TGTGCCAGCAGCTGGCTCCGGGACGAGCAGTACTTC
CASSWLRDEQYF
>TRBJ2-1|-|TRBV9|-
TGTGCCAGCAGCGTAGGGTCAGATGCTGAGCAGTTCTTC
CASSVGSDAEQFF
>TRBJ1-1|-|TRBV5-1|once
TGCGCCAGCAGCTCCGGAAGCAGAGGGGTTCGGAACACTGAAGCTTTCTTT
CASSSGSRGVRNTEAFF
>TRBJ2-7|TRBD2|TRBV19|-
TGTGCCAGTAGTGTACTAGCGGGAGGGTCCTACGAGCAGTACTTC
CASSVLAGGSYEQYF
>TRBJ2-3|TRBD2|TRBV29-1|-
TGCAGCGGGGAGGGCAGGAGACGAGATACGCAGTATTTT
CSGEGRRRDTQYF
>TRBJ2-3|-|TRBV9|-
TGTGCCAGCAGCTCCCAGGGTTTGGGCGCAGATACGCAGTATTTT
CASSSQGLGADTQYF
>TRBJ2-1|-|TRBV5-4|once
TGTGCCAGCAGCTTGACGGCAGGGTCTTACAATGAGCAGTTCTTC
CASSLTAGSYNEQFF
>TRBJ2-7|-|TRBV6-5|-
TGTGCCAGCAAGATACAGGGCTCCTACGAGCAGTACTTC
CASKIQGSYEQYF
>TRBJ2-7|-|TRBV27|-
TGTGCCAGCAGTTTTCAGGGTACGGTCTACGAGCAGTACTTC
CASSFQGTVYEQYF
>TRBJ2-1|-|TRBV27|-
TGTGCCAGCAGTTTCATAACCAGGGATGAGCAGTTCTTC
CASSFITRDEQFF
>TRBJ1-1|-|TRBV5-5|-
TGTGCCAGCATTACCGGGAACAACAAAGCTTTCTTT
CASITGNNKAFF
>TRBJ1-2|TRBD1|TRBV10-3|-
TGTGCCATCAGGGATACAGGGGACTATGGCTACACCTTC
CAIRDTGDYGYTF
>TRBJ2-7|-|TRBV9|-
TGTGCCAGCAGCGTAGGCCAGGGTATCCCCTACGAGCAGTACTTC
CASSVGQGIPYEQYF
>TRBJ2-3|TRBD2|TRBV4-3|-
TGCGCCAGCAGCCAAGTCTGGAGCGGGAGTACAGATACGCAGTATTTT
CASSQVWSGSTDTQYF
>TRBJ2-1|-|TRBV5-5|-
TGTGCCAGCAGCTTAGGAGGGACCTACTACAATGAGCAGTTCTTC
CASSLGGTYYNEQFF